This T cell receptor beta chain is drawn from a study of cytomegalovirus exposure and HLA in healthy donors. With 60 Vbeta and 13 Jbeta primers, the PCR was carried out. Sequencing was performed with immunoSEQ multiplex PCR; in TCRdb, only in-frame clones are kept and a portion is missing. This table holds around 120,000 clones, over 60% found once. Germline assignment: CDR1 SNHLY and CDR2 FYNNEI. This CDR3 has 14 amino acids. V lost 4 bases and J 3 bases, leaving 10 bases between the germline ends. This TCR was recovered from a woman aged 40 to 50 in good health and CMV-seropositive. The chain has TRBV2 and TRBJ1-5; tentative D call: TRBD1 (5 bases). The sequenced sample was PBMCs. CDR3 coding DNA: TGTGCCAGCAGTGTTGGCAGGGACAATCAGCCCCAGCATTTT. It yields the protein CASSVGRDNQPQHF. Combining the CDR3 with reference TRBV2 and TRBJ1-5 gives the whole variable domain EPEVTQTPSHQVTQMGQEVILRCVPISNHLYFYWYRQILGQKVEFLVSFYNNEISEKSEIFDDQFSVERPDGSNFTLKIRSTKLEDSAMYFCASSVGRDNQPQHFGDGTRLSIL.